The clone carrying this TCR beta chain was recorded only once. Its antigen is currently unknown. This entry belongs to a study of graft-versus-host responses after intestinal transplantation. Overall study context: Transplant types were multivisceral, liver-intestinal, or isolated intestinal. Anti-thymocyte globulin induction was given to all recipients, followed by tacrolimus and steroids for three to four years.

The data were produced by immunoSEQ multiplex PCR, yet TCRdb's version contains in-frame clones alone and is incomplete. The sample carries about 85,000 clones, approximately 80% recorded once. The sequencing here drew on unstimulated CD4+ T cells sorted from spleen or lymph node cells, taken before intestinal transplant. This TCR was sampled from a human donor who received an intestinal transplant.

In DNA, the CDR3 is TGTGCCAGCAGCCAACCCAGGGGATCCTCACCTGAGCAGTTCTTC. Its protein product is CASSQPRGSSPEQFF. This sequence joins TRBV28 and TRBJ2-1, with D possibly matching TRBD1 (6 bases). V gave up 6 bases and J gave up 9 bases, with 21 bases separating them. The CDR3 spans 15 residues. Germline CDR1 MDHEN, CDR2 SYDVKM.